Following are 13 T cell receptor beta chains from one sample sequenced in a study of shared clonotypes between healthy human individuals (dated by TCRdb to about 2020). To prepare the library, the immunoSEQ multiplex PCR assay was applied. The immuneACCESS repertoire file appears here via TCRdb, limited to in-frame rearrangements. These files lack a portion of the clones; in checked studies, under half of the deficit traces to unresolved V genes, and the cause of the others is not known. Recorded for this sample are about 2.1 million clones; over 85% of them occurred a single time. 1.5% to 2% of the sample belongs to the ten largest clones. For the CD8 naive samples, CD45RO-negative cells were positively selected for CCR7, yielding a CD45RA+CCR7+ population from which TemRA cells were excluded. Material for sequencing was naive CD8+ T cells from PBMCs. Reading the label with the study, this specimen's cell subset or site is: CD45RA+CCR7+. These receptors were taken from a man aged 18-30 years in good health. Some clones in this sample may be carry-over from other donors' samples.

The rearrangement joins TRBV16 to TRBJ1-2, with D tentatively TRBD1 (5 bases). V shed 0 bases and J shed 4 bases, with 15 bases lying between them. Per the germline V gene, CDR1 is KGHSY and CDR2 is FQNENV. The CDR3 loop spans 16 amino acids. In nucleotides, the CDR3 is TGTGCCAGCAGCCAATCGGCGCTAGGACAAACCTATGGCTACACCTTC. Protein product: CASSQSALGQTYGYTF.

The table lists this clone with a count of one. CDR3 in DNA: TGCGCCAGCAGCCAAGAAAAGTATCCGGGCCGGGCCGACTATGGCTACACCTTC. Its protein product is CASSQEKYPGRADYGYTF. The rearrangement joins TRBV4-1 to TRBJ1-2; D gene unclear. The V and J ends lost 0 bases and 3 bases respectively, with 20 bases between them. The CDR3 runs 18 residues. Per germline, CDR1 MGHRA and CDR2 YSYEKL.

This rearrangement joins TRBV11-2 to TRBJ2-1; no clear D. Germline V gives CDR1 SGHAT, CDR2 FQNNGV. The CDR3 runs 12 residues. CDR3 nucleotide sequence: TGTGCTACCCGATGGGGTGATAATGAGCAGTTCTTC. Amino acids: CATRWGDNEQFF. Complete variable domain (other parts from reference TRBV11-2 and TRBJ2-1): EAGVAQSPRYKIIEKRQSVAFWCNPISGHATLYWYQQILGQGPKLLIQFQNNGVVDDSQLPKDRFSAERLKGVDSTLKIQPAKLEDSAVYLCATRWGDNEQFFGPGTRLTVL.

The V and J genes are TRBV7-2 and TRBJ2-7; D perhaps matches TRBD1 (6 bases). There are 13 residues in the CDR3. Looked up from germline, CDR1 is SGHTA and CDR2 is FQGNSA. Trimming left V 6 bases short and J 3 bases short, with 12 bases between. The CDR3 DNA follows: TGTGCCAGCAGTCGCAGGGGCAGCTACGAGCAGTACTTC. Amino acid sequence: CASSRRGSYEQYF.

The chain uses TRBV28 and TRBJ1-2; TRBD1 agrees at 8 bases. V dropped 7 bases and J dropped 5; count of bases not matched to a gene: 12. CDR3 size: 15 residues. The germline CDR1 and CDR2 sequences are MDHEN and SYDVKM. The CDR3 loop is CASTNPRDRRYGYTF. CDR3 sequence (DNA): TGTGCCAGCACCAACCCCCGGGACAGGAGATATGGCTACACCTTC.

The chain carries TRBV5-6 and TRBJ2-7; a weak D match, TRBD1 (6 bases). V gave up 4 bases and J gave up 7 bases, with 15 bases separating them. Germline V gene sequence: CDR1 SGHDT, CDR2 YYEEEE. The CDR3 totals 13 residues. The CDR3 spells CASSQQGRREQYF. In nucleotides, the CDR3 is TGTGCCAGCAGCCAACAGGGACGGCGGGAGCAGTACTTC.

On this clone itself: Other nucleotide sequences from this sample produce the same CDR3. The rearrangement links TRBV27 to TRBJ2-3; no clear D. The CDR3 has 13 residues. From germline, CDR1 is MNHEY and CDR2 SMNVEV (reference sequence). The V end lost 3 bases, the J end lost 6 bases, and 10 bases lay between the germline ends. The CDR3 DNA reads TGTGCCAGCAGTTTTTTCGGAACGGATACGCAGTATTTT. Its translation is CASSFFGTDTQYF.

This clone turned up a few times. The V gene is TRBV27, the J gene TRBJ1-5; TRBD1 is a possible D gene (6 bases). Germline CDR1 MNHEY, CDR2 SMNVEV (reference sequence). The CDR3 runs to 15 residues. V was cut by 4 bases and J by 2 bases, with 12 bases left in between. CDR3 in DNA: TGTGCCAGCAGTTCCGCAGGGGTGGGCAATCAGCCCCAGCATTTT. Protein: CASSSAGVGNQPQHF.

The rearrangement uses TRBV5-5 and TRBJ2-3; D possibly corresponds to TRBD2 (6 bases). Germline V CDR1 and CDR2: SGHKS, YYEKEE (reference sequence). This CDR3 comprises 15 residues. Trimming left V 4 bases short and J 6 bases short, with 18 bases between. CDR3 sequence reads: CASSSRREVRDTQYF. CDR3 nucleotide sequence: TGTGCCAGCAGCAGCCGCAGGGAGGTCCGTGATACGCAGTATTTT.

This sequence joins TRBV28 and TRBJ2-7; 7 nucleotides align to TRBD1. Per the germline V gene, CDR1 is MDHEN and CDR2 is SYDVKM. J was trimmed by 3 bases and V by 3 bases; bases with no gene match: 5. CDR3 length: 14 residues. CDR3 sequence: CASSFFGQDYEQYF. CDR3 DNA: TGTGCCAGCAGTTTTTTCGGACAGGACTACGAGCAGTACTTC.

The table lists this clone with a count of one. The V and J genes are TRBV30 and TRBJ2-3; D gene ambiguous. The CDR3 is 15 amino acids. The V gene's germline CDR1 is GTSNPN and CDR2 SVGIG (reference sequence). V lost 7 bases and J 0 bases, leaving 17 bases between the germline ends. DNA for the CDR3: TGTGCCTCCGGCTGGGCTGGCTTGAGCACAGATACGCAGTATTTT. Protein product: CASGWAGLSTDTQYF.

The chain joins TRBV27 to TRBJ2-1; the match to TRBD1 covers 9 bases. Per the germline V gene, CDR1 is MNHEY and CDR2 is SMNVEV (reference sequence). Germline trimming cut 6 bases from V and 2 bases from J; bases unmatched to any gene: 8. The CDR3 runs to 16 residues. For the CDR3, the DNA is TGTGCCAGCAGGTACGAGGGGACAGGGACCTACAATGAGCAGTTCTTC. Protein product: CASRYEGTGTYNEQFF.

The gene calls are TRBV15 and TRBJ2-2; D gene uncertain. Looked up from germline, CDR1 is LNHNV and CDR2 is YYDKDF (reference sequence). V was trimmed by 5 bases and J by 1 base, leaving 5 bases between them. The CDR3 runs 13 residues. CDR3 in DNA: TGTGCCACCAGCTTCGGGAACACCGGGGAGCTGTTTTTT. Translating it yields CATSFGNTGELFF. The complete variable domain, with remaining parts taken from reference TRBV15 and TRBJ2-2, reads DAMVIQNPRYQVTQFGKPVTLSCSQTLNHNVMYWYQQKSSQAPKLLFHYYDKDFNNEADTPDNFQSRRPNTSFCFLDIRSPGLGDTAMYLCATSFGNTGELFFGEGSRLTVL.